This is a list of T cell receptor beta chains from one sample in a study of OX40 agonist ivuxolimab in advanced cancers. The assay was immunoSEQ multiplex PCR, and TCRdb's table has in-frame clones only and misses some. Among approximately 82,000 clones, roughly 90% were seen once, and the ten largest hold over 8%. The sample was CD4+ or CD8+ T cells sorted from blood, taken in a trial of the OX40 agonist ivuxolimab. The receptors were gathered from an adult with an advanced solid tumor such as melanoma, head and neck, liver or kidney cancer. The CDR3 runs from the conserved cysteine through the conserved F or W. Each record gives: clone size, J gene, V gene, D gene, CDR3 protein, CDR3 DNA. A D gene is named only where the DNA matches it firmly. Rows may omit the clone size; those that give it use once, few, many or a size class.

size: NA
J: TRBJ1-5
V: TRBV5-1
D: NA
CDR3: CASRQGVHQPQHF
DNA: TGCGCCAGCAGACAGGGAGTCCATCAGCCCCAGCATTTT

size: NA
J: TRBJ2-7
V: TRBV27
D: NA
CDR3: CASSTQTVRTRNEQYF
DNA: TGTGCCAGCAGTACCCAGACAGTGAGGACTCGGAACGAGCAGTACTTC

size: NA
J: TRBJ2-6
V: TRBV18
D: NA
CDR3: CASSKGSGANVLTF
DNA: TGTGCCAGCTCAAAGGGTTCCGGGGCCAACGTCCTGACTTTC

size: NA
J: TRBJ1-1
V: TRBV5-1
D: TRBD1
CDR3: CASSPQGDTEAFF
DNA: TGCGCCAGCAGCCCGCAGGGGGACACTGAAGCTTTCTTT

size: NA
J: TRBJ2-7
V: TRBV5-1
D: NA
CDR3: CATAVNPDFYEQYF
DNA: TGCGCCACGGCAGTCAACCCGGACTTCTACGAGCAGTACTTC

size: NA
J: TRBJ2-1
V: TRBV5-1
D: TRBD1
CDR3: CASSLLPGQRNEQFF
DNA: TGCGCCAGCAGCTTACTACCGGGACAGCGAAATGAGCAGTTCTTC

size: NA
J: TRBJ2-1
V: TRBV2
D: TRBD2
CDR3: CASRTGTSINEQFF
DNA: TGTGCCAGCAGAACCGGGACTAGCATCAATGAGCAGTTCTTC

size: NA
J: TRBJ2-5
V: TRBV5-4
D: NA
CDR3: CASSSLGEWGETQYF
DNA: TGTGCCAGCAGCTCCCTGGGAGAGTGGGGTGAGACCCAGTACTTC

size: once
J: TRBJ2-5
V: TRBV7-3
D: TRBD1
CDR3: CASSTWTGETQYF
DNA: TGTGCCAGCAGCACCTGGACAGGGGAGACCCAGTACTTC

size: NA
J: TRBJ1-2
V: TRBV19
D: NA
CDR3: CASSKLRHYGYTF
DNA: TGTGCCAGTAGTAAATTGAGACACTATGGCTACACCTTC

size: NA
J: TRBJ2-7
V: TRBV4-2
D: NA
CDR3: CASSSVRRDSSYEQYF
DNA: TGTGCCAGCAGCTCCGTACGAAGAGACTCCTCCTACGAGCAGTACTTC

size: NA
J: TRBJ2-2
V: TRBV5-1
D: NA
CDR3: CASSLLDLANTGELFF
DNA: TGCGCCAGCAGCTTGTTGGACCTCGCGAACACCGGGGAGCTGTTTTTT

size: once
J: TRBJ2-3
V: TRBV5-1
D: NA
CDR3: CASSMQDTDTQYF
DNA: TGCGCCAGCAGTATGCAGGACACAGATACGCAGTATTTT

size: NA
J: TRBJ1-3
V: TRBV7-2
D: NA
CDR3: CASTRGGLSGNTIYF
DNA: TGTGCCAGCACCCGCGGGGGGCTCTCTGGAAACACCATATATTTT

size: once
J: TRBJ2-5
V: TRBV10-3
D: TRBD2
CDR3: CAVRLAGGETQYF
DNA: TGTGCCGTCAGACTAGCGGGGGGGGAGACCCAGTACTTC

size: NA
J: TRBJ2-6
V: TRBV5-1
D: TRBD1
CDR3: CASSPDRGLPSGANVLTF
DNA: TGCGCCAGCAGCCCGGACAGGGGTCTCCCTTCTGGGGCCAACGTCCTGACTTTC

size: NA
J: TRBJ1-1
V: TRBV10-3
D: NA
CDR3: CAISDSGVLEAFF
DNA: TGTGCCATCAGTGATTCGGGGGTACTTGAAGCTTTCTTT

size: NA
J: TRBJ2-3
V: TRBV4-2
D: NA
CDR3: CASSPPASGDTQYF
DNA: TGTGCCAGCAGCCCGCCCGCGTCGGGGGATACGCAGTATTTT

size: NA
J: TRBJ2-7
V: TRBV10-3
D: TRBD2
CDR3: CAIKTGGDSYEQYF
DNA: TGTGCCATCAAGACGGGAGGGGACTCCTACGAGCAGTACTTC

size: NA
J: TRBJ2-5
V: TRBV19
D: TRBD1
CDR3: CASNDRGQETQYF
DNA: TGTGCCAGTAATGACAGGGGACAAGAGACCCAGTACTTC

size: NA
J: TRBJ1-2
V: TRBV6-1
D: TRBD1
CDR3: CASSPTGQGVSGYTF
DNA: TGTGCCAGCAGCCCTACGGGACAGGGGGTATCTGGCTACACCTTC

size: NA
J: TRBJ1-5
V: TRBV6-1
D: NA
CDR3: CASAGQPQHF
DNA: TGTGCCAGCGCGGGTCAGCCCCAGCATTTT

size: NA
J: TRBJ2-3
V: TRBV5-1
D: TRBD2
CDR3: CASSLEASGIGTQYF
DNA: TGCGCCAGCAGCTTGGAGGCTAGCGGGATTGGTACGCAGTATTTT

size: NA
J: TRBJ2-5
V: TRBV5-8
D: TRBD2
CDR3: CASSWKRRGTETQYF
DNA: TGTGCCAGCAGCTGGAAGCGGCGGGGGACAGAGACCCAGTACTTC